Sequencing of this T cell receptor beta chain was carried out in a study of OX40 agonist ivuxolimab in advanced cancers. The CDR3 is 16 residues long. Germline CDR1 is GTSNPN and CDR2 is SVGIG (reference sequence). With 0 bases removed from V and 1 base from J, the gap between germline ends came to 15 bases. The study, taken as a whole, reports: Dose levels from 0.1 to 3.0 mg/kg saw CD4+ and CD8+ blood T cells expand clonally by week 6.

This table comes from immunoSEQ multiplex PCR, and its TCRdb copy is limited to in-frame clones, with some not included. This sample has around 80,000 clones, with roughly 90% found just once. As for this clone: No antigen is known for it.

The receptor's source is an adult with an advanced solid tumor such as melanoma, head and neck, liver or kidney cancer. The sequencing used CD4+ or CD8+ T cells sorted from blood, collected in a trial of the OX40 agonist ivuxolimab. The chain links TRBV30 to TRBJ1-2; tentatively, D is TRBD1 (6 bases). The CDR3 here is CAWSVGGASHNYGYTF. The CDR3 coding sequence is TGTGCCTGGAGTGTGGGGGGGGCTTCCCATAACTATGGCTACACCTTC.